This T cell receptor (beta chain) was captured in a study of T cells in Graves' hyperthyroidism and ophthalmopathy. Each ophthalmopathy patient scored at least 3 on the Clinical Activity Score and at least 4 on NOSPECS grade, with duration under 3 months. This clonotype has at least ten counts. Amplification of TCR beta CDR3 regions was performed using RNA transcripts as template. First-round RT-PCR targeting the TCR CDR3 was performed with the HTBI primer set. TCRdb redid the calling of the multiplex PCR reads with MiXCR, one entry per CDR3 protein. The table lists 600,000 or so distinct CDR3 sequences, approximately 15% of them singletons. Material for sequencing was blood. The receptor was derived from a woman younger than 30 with Graves' ophthalmopathy.

The CDR3 spells CASSLVGESYEQYF. The CDR3, as DNA: TGCGCCAGCAGCTTGGTGGGGGAATCCTACGAGCAGTACTTC. The gene calls are TRBV5-1 and TRBJ2-7; D possibly uses TRBD1 or TRBD2 (5 bases each). Germline lookup yields CDR1 SGHRS and CDR2 YFSETQ. The CDR3 runs 14 residues. V was cut by 0 bases and J by 1 base, with 8 bases left in between.